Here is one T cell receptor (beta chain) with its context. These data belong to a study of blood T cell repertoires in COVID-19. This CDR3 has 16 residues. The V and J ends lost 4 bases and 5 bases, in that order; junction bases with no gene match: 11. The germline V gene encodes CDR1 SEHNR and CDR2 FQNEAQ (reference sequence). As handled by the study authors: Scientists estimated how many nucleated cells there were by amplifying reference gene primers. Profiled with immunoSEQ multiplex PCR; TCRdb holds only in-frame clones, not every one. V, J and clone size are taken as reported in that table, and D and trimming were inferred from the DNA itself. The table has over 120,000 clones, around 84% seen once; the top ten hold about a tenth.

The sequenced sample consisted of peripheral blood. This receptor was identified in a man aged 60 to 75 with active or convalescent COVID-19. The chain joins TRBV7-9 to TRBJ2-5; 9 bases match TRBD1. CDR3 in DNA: TGTGCCAGCAGCTGTCAGACCGGGACAGGGTGCGAGACCCAGTACTTC. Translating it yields CASSCQTGTGCETQYF.